This is a list of T cell receptor beta chains from one sample in a study of shared clonotypes between healthy human individuals. Assay used: immunoSEQ multiplex PCR; TCRdb lists only in-frame clones, some missing. The table has 1,400,000 or so clones, less than 99% seen once. Sequencing used naive CD4+ T cells sorted from blood. These receptor sequences come from a man younger than 40 in good health. Each CDR3 is given with its conserved first and last residue. The D gene is left open where the match is weak. Size tells how often a clone was seen (once, few, many) or the class of an expanded clone, and some rows leave it out.

>TRBD2|.|TRBV7-8|TRBJ2-6|18
TGTGCCAGCACCCTAGGGCGGGAGGGCCTGTTTGGGGCCAACGTCCTGACTTTC
CASTLGREGLFGANVLTF
>.|.|TRBV6-6|TRBJ2-7|15
TGTGCCAGCAGTTACGTTCCAGGGGGGTCCTACGAGCAGTACTTC
CASSYVPGGSYEQYF
>.|.|TRBV5-1|TRBJ2-2|16
TGCGCCAGCAGGTTGGCTCCTTTACAGAACACCGGGGAGCTGTTTTTT
CASRLAPLQNTGELFF
>.|.|TRBV7-2|TRBJ2-2|13
TGTGCCAGCAGCCTGTACCCGGCCGGGGAGCTGTTTTTT
CASSLYPAGELFF
>TRBD1|.|TRBV7-9|TRBJ1-1|15
TGTGCCAGCAGCTTTACCGGGACAGGGAACACTGAAGCTTTCTTT
CASSFTGTGNTEAFF
>.|.|TRBV19|TRBJ2-1|13
TGTGTCCCAGGAGCGGTTTCCTACAATGAGCAGTTCTTC
CVPGAVSYNEQFF
>.|.|TRBV5-1|TRBJ1-1|13
TGCGCCAGCAGCTTGTACGCTGCCACTGAAGCTTTCTTT
CASSLYAATEAFF
>TRBD1|.|TRBV9|TRBJ2-1|16
TGTGCCAGCAGCCCTCGACTGGGACAGGGGGACAATGAGCAGTTCTTC
CASSPRLGQGDNEQFF
>TRBD1|.|TRBV19|TRBJ2-1|16
TGTGCCAGTAGCACGTCCCGGGACAGGGGTGTTAATGAGCAGTTCTTC
CASSTSRDRGVNEQFF
>.|.|TRBV29-1|TRBJ1-1|12
TGCAGCGTTGTCTCGGGGTTCACTGAAGCTTTCTTT
CSVVSGFTEAFF
>.|.|TRBV7-8|TRBJ2-3|14
TGTGCCAGCAGCTTCCCCGGGTCCGCAGATACGCAGTATTTT
CASSFPGSADTQYF
>TRBD1|.|TRBV5-1|TRBJ2-5|20
TGCGCCAGCAGCTTCAAATTGCTTAACCGGGACAGGGGAATCCAAGAGACCCAGTACTTC
CASSFKLLNRDRGIQETQYF
>.|once|TRBV5-4|TRBJ2-7|14
TGTGCCAGCAGCATGACAACAGGGTTGGTCGAGCAGTACTTC
CASSMTTGLVEQYF
>.|.|TRBV30|TRBJ1-2|12
TGTGCCTGGATGACAGAGGGGGATGGCTACACCTTC
CAWMTEGDGYTF
>.|.|TRBV2|TRBJ1-2|15
TGTGCCAGCAGTGTGAGCCTTAGGGTTAACTATGGCTACACCTTC
CASSVSLRVNYGYTF
>.|.|TRBV7-2|TRBJ2-5|14
TGTGCCAGCAGCTTAACGGACTGGGTTGAGACCCAGTACTTC
CASSLTDWVETQYF
>TRBD2|.|TRBV18|TRBJ2-1|17
TGTGCCAGCTCACTCCTCATGGGGGGGGAATCCTACAATGAGCAGTTCTTC
CASSLLMGGESYNEQFF
>TRBD1|.|TRBV7-2|TRBJ2-1|15
TGTGCCAGCAGCTTTGTGGGACAGCACTACAATGAGCAGTTCTTC
CASSFVGQHYNEQFF
>TRBD1|.|TRBV7-6|TRBJ2-1|15
TGTGCCAGCAGCTGGGGGGACAGGGATGATAATGAGCAGTTCTTC
CASSWGDRDDNEQFF
>TRBD1|.|TRBV19|TRBJ2-1|15
TGTGCCAGTAGACATAGGACAGGGGGCTACAATGAGCAGTTCTTC
CASRHRTGGYNEQFF
>TRBD1|once|TRBV5-1|TRBJ1-1|15
TGCGCCAGCAGCTGGGGGACAGGCCTAAACACTGAAGCTTTCTTT
CASSWGTGLNTEAFF
>TRBD1|.|TRBV6-4|TRBJ1-4|20
TGTGCCAGCAGTTCATATCCCCAGGGGGCTTTGGCCACTATCCTTGGAAAACTGTTTTTT
CASSSYPQGALATILGKLFF